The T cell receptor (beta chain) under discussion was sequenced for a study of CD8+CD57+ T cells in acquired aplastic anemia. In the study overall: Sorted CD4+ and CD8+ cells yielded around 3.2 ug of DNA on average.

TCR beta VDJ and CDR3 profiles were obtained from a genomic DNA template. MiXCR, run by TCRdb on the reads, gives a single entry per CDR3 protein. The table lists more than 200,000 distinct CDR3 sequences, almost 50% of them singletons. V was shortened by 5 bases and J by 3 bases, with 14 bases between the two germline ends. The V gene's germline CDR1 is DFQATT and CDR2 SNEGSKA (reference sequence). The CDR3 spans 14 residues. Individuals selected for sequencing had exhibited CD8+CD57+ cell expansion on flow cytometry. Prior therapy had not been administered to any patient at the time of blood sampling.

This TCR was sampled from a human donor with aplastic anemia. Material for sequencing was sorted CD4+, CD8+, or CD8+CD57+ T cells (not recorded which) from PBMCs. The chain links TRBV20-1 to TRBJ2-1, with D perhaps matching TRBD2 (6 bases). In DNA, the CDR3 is TGCAGTGCTCCCCCCGGGGGTGTCTACAATGAGCAGTTCTTC. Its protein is CSAPPGGVYNEQFF.